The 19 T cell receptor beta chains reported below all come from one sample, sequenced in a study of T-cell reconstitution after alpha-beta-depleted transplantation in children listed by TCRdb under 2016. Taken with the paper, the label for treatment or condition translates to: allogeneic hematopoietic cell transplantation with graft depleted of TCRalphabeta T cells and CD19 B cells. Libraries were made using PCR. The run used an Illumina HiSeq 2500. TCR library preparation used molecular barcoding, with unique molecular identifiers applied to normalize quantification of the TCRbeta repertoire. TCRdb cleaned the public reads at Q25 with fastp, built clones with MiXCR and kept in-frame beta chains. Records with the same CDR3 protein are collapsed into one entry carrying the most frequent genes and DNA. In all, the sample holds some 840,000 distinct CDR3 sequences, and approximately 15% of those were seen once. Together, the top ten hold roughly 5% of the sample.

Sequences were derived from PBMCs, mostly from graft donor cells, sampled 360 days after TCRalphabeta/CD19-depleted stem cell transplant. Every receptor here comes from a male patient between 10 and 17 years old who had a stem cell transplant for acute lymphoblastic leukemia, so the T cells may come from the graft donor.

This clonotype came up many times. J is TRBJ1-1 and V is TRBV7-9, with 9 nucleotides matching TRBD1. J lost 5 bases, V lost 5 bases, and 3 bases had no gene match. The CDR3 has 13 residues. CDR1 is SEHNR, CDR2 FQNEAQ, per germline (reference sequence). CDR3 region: CASSAGTGTEAFF. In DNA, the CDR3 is TGTGCCAGCAGCGCCGGGACAGGGACTGAAGCTTTCTTT.

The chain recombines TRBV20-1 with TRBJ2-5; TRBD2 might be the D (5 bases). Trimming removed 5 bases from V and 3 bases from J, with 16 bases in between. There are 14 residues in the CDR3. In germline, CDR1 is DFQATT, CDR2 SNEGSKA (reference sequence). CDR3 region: CSAAPRTEKETQYF. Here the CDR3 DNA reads TGCAGTGCTGCACCCCGGACTGAGAAAGAGACCCAGTACTTC.

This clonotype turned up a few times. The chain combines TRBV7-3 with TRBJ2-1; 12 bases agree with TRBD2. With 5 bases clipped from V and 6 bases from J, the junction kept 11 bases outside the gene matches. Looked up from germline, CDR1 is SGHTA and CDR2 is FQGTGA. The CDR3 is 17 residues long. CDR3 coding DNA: TGTGCCAGCAGCGGAGAGGGACTAGCGGGTTCGAGCAATGAGCAGTTCTTC. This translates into CASSGEGLAGSSNEQFF.

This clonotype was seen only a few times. This chain's CDR3 is CASSLAEGLTSEVRKQYF. DNA of the CDR3: TGCGCCAGCAGCTTGGCGGAGGGACTGACTTCGGAGGTACGAAAGCAGTACTTC. The chain carries TRBV5-1 and TRBJ2-7; D might be TRBD2 (6 bases). V lost 0 bases to trimming and J lost 8 bases, with 27 bases between them. This CDR3 has 18 amino acids. Germline CDR1 SGHRS, CDR2 YFSETQ.

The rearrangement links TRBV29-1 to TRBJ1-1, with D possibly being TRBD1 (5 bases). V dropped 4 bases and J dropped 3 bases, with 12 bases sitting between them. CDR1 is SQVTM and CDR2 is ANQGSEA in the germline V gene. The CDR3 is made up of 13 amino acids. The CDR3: CSVASGTYTEAFF. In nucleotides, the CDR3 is TGCAGCGTTGCCTCGGGGACCTACACTGAAGCTTTCTTT. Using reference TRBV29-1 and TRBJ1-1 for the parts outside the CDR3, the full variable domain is SAVISQKPSRDICQRGTSLTIQCQVDSQVTMMFWYRQQPGQSLTLIATANQGSEATYESGFVIDKFPISRPNLTFSTLTVSNMSPEDSSIYLCSVASGTYTEAFFGQGTRLTVV.

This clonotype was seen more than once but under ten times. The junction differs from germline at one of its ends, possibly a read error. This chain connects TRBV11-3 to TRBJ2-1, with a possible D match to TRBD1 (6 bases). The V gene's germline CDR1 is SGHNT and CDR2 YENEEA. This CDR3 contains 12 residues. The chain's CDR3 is CASSNLTGPSSF. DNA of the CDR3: TGTGCCAGCAGCAATTTGACAGGACCCTCTTCCTTC.

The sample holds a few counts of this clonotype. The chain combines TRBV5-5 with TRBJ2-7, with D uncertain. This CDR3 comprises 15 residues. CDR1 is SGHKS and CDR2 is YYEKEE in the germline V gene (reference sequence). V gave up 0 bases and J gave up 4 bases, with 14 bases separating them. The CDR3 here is CASSLGAEVKYEQYF. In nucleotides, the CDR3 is TGTGCCAGCAGCTTGGGTGCAGAGGTTAAGTACGAGCAGTACTTC.

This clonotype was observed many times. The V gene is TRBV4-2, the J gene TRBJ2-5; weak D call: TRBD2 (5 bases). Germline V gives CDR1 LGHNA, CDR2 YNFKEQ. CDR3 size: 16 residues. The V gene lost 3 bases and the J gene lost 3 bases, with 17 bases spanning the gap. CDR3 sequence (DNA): TGTGCCAGCAGCCACTCTTATAGGAGCGGCAAAGAGACCCAGTACTTC. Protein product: CASSHSYRSGKETQYF.

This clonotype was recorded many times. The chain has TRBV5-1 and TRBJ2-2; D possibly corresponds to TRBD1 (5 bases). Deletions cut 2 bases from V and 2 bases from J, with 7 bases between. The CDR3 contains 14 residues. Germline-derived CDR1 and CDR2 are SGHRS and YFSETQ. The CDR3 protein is CASSLQVNTGELFF. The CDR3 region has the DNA TGCGCCAGCAGCTTACAGGTTAACACCGGGGAGCTGTTTTTT. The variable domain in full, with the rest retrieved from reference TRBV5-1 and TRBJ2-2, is KAGVTQTPRYLIKTRGQQVTLSCSPISGHRSVSWYQQTPGQGLQFLFEYFSETQRNKGNFPGRFSGRQFSNSRSEMNVSTLELGDSALYLCASSLQVNTGELFFGEGSRLTVL.

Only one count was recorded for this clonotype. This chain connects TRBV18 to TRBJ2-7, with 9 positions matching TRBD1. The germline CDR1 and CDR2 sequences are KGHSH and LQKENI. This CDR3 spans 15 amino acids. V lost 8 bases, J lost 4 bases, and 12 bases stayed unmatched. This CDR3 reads CASGPPGQGLYEQYF. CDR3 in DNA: TGTGCCAGCGGACCCCCGGGACAGGGTTTATACGAGCAGTACTTC.

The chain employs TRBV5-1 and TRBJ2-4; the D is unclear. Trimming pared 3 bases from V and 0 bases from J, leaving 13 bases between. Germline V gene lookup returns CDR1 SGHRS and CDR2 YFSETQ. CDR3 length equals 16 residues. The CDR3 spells CASSSVPGLAKNIQYF. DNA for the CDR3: TGCGCCAGCAGCTCCGTTCCAGGCCTAGCCAAAAACATTCAGTACTTC.

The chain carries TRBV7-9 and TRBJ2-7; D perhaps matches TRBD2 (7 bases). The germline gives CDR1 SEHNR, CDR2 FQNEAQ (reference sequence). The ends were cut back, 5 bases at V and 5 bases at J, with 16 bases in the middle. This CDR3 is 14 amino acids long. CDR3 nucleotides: TGTGCCAGCAGCACCTCGGGGGGCCGTGACGAGCAGTACTTC. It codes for CASSTSGGRDEQYF.

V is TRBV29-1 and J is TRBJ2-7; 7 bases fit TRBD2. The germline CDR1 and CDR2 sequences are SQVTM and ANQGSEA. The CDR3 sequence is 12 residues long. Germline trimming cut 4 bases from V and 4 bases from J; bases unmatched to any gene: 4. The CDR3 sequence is CSVASSGYEQYF. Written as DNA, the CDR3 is TGCAGCGTTGCATCTAGCGGTTACGAGCAGTACTTC.

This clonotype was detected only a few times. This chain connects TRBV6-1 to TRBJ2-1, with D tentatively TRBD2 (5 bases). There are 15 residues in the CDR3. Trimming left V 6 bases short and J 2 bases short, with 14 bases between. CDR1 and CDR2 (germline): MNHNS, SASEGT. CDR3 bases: TGTGCCAGCAGCCAACGCCCGGGGACCTACAATGAGCAGTTCTTC. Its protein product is CASSQRPGTYNEQFF.

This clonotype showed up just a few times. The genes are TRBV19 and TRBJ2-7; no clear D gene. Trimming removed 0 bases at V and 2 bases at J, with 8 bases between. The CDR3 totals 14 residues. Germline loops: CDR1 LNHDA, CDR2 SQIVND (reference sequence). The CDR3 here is CASSIEGFPYEQYF. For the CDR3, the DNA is TGTGCCAGTAGTATAGAGGGGTTCCCCTACGAGCAGTACTTC.

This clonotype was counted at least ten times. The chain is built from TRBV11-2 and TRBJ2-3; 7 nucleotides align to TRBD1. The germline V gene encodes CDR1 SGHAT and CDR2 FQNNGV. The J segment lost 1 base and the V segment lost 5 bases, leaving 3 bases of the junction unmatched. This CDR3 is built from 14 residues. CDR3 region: CASSRGQGTDTQYF. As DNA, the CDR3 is TGTGCCAGCAGCCGCGGACAGGGCACAGATACGCAGTATTTT.

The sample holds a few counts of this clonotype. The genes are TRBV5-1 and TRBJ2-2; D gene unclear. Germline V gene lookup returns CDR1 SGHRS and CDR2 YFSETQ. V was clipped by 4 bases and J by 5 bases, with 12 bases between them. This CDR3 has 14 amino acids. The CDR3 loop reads CASSPPRITGELFF. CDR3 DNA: TGCGCCAGCAGCCCCCCCCGGATTACCGGGGAGCTGTTTTTT.

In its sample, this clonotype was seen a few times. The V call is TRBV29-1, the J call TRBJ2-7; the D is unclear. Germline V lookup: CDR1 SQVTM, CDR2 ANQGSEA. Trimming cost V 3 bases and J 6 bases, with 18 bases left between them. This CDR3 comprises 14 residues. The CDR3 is CSVELGGLSREQYF. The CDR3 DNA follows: TGCAGCGTTGAGCTTGGTGGTCTCTCCCGCGAGCAGTACTTC.

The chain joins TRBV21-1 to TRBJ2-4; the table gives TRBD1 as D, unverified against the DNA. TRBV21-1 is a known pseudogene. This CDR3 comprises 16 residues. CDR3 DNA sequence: TGTGCCAGCAGCAAGTTGGGACGTTTAGCCAAAAACATTCAGTACTTC. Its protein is CASSKLGRLAKNIQYF.